Below are 27 T cell receptor beta chains sequenced from a single sample in a study of cytotoxic CD8 clonotypes in ibrutinib-treated CLL. This table comes from immunoSEQ multiplex PCR, and its TCRdb copy is limited to in-frame clones, with some not included. The repertoire holds 150,000 to 250,000 clones, over 60% seen once, with around 15% in the top ten. The specimen comprised PBMCs, sampled after 24 months of ibrutinib treatment. The receptor source for this set is a human donor with chronic lymphocytic leukemia.

This chain joins TRBV7-3 and TRBJ2-6, with 8 bases lining up with TRBD1. The germline V gene has CDR1 SGHTA and CDR2 FQGTGA. The J segment lost 2 bases and the V segment lost 4 bases, leaving 4 bases of the junction unmatched. This CDR3 comprises 16 residues. CDR3 amino acids: CASSSLQGAGANVLTF. The CDR3 DNA follows: TGTGCCAGCAGCTCTCTACAGGGGGCTGGGGCCAACGTCCTGACTTTC. The variable domain in full, completed from reference TRBV7-3 and TRBJ2-6, reads GAGVSQTPSNKVTEKGKYVELRCDPISGHTALYWYRQSLGQGPEFLIYFQGTGAADDSGLPNDRFFAVRPEGSVSTLKIQRTERGDSAVYLCASSSLQGAGANVLTFGAGSRLTVL.

This clone was observed once. The chain carries TRBV9 and TRBJ1-1; D unresolved. This CDR3 comprises 13 residues. Trimming pared 0 bases from V and 1 base from J, leaving 4 bases between. CDR1 is SGDLS, CDR2 YYNGEE, per germline. CDR3 sequence (DNA): TGTGCCAGCAGCGTAGCCGAGAACACTGAAGCTTTCTTT. Protein product: CASSVAENTEAFF.

The genes are TRBV11-3 and TRBJ2-7; D is tentatively TRBD1 or TRBD2 (5 bases each). The CDR3 is made up of 13 amino acids. Germline-derived CDR1 and CDR2 are SGHNT and YENEEA. The V end lost 4 bases, the J end lost 2 bases, and 9 bases lay between the germline ends. CDR3 protein: CASSSGRPYEQYF. CDR3 sequence (DNA): TGTGCCAGCAGCTCGGGACGGCCCTACGAGCAGTACTTC.

This clone was counted between two and nine times. V gene TRBV28 combines with J gene TRBJ1-5, with no clear D. Germline V gene data show CDR1 as MDHEN and CDR2 as SYDVKM. The CDR3 is 14 residues long. Trimming took 2 bases from V and 5 from J, leaving 10 bases between them. CDR3 nucleotide sequence: TGTGCCAGCAGTTTAGCTGGGTCGGATCAGCCCCAGCATTTT. It yields the protein CASSLAGSDQPQHF.

The J gene is TRBJ2-2, the V gene TRBV4-3, with no clear D. CDR1 and CDR2 from the germline V gene are LGHNA and YSLEER. V lost 1 base and J lost 7, with 10 bases in between. The CDR3 contains 14 residues. The CDR3: CASSQVRSGGELFF. As DNA, the CDR3 is TGCGCCAGCAGCCAAGTTAGAAGTGGCGGGGAGCTGTTTTTT.

The chain joins TRBV11-2 to TRBJ2-3, with D uncertain. CDR1 is SGHAT and CDR2 is FQNNGV in the germline V gene. The CDR3 runs 12 residues. With 0 bases removed from V and 7 bases from J, the gap between germline ends came to 5 bases. The CDR3 here is CASSLELNTQYF. The DNA of the CDR3 is TGTGCCAGCAGCTTAGAGTTGAATACGCAGTATTTT.

J is TRBJ2-7 and V is TRBV2; 8 nucleotides line up with TRBD2. V shed 6 bases, J shed 5 bases, and the junction held 6 bases outside the gene matches. Germline V gene sequence: CDR1 SNHLY, CDR2 FYNNEI. The CDR3 loop spans 13 amino acids. The CDR3 DNA is TGTGCCAGCAGACCAGCGGGAGTCCACGAGCAGTACTTC. As protein: CASRPAGVHEQYF.

This chain uses TRBV7-3 with TRBJ2-1; D assignment may be TRBD1 or TRBD2 (5 bases each). The CDR3 spans 13 residues. Per the germline V gene, CDR1 is SGHTA and CDR2 is FQGTGA. V gave up 6 bases and J gave up 9 bases, with 15 bases separating them. CDR3 sequence reads: CASSRDSAGEQFF. The CDR3 bases are TGTGCCAGCAGTCGTGACAGCGCGGGTGAGCAGTTCTTC.

The genes are TRBV5-1 and TRBJ1-3; 7 bases align to TRBD1. After removal of 4 bases from V and 4 bases from J, the junction contained 8 bases not matched to a gene. This CDR3 contains 15 residues. Looked up from germline, CDR1 is SGHRS and CDR2 is YFSETQ. CDR3 loop: CASSQGTADGNTIYF. In nucleotides, the CDR3 is TGCGCCAGCAGCCAAGGGACAGCAGACGGAAACACCATATATTTT.

The chain recombines TRBV28 with TRBJ2-2; 8 bases map to TRBD2. The CDR3 length is 15 residues. Germline lookup yields CDR1 MDHEN and CDR2 SYDVKM. With V trimmed by 6 bases and J by 3 bases, 6 bases remained unmatched. The CDR3 sequence is CASRPGLAYTGELFF. In DNA, the CDR3 is TGTGCCAGCAGACCTGGACTAGCCTACACCGGGGAGCTGTTTTTT.

The chain links TRBV7-6 to TRBJ2-1; 10 bases fit TRBD2. After removal of 5 bases from V and 6 bases from J, the junction contained 10 bases not matched to a gene. This CDR3 comprises 16 residues. Germline CDR1 is SGHVS and CDR2 is FNYEAQ. CDR3 coding DNA: TGTGCCAGCAGCCAGACTCTAGCGGGAGACCGCAATGAGCAGTTCTTC. Its translation is CASSQTLAGDRNEQFF.

V and J are TRBV4-3 and TRBJ1-5, with D possibly TRBD1 on 5 matching bases. This CDR3 region has 13 residues. The V and J ends lost 0 bases and 7 bases respectively, with 7 bases between them. The germline CDR1 and CDR2 sequences are LGHNA and YSLEER. CDR3 amino acids: CASSQDGGQPQHF. As DNA, the CDR3 is TGCGCCAGCAGCCAAGATGGGGGGCAGCCCCAGCATTTT.

The chain joins TRBV5-6 to TRBJ1-1; D is undetermined. Trimming took 7 bases from V and 5 from J, leaving 3 bases between them. Germline V gene lookup returns CDR1 SGHDT and CDR2 YYEEEE. The CDR3 spans 9 residues. The chain's CDR3 is CASGTEAFF. The CDR3 DNA sequence: TGTGCCAGCGGTACTGAAGCTTTCTTT. Full variable domain (remainder filled in from reference TRBV5-6 and TRBJ1-1): DAGVTQSPTHLIKTRGQQVTLRCSPKSGHDTVSWYQQALGQGPQFIFQYYEEEERQRGNFPDRFSGHQFPNYSSELNVNALLLGDSALYLCASGTEAFFGQGTRLTVV.

The table lists this clone with a few counts. The chain joins TRBV13 to TRBJ2-5; D is possibly TRBD1 (5 bases). In germline, CDR1 is PRHDT, CDR2 FYEKMQ (reference sequence). CDR3 size: 12 residues. Trimming took 4 bases from V and 4 from J, leaving 7 bases between them. The CDR3 loop reads CASSSDRETQYF. CDR3 in DNA: TGTGCCAGCAGCTCCGACAGAGAGACCCAGTACTTC.

J is TRBJ2-3 and V is TRBV5-4; D is unresolved. V gave up 3 bases and J gave up 10 bases, with 24 bases separating them. Germline CDR1 and CDR2: SGHNT and YYREEE (reference sequence). The CDR3 is made up of 16 amino acids. The CDR3 sequence is CASSSVGPLDGSAQYF. The CDR3 bases are TGTGCCAGCAGCTCCGTCGGGCCTCTCGACGGAAGTGCGCAGTATTTT.

V and J are TRBV5-1 and TRBJ2-1, with D possibly matching TRBD2 (5 bases). The CDR3 loop spans 16 amino acids. Trimming left V 4 bases short and J 0 bases short, with 14 bases between. Germline V CDR1 and CDR2: SGHRS, YFSETQ. CDR3 sequence: CASSPRTLSSYNEQFF. In DNA, the CDR3 is TGCGCCAGCAGCCCCAGGACTCTGAGCTCCTACAATGAGCAGTTCTTC.

This clone was counted a single time. This chain joins TRBV29-1 and TRBJ1-4; no clear D. With 4 bases removed from V and 8 bases from J, the gap between germline ends came to 11 bases. Germline assignment: CDR1 SQVTM and CDR2 ANQGSEA. The CDR3 is 12 residues long. CDR3 residues: CSVGSGIEKLFF. CDR3 nucleotide sequence: TGCAGCGTTGGATCCGGGATAGAAAAACTGTTTTTT.

This clone was seen a handful of times. The sample holds other DNA sequences that translate to the same CDR3. This chain joins TRBV5-1 and TRBJ2-7; TRBD1 matches 9 bases. The CDR3 consists of 15 residues. Unmatched junction bases numbered 5, after V lost 0 bases and J lost 4 bases. Per germline, CDR1 SGHRS and CDR2 YFSETQ. The CDR3 DNA reads as TGCGCCAGCAGCTTGGAAACAGGGGGCTGGTACGAGCAGTACTTC. Encoded protein: CASSLETGGWYEQYF.

This clone was counted only a few times. The chain links TRBV4-2 to TRBJ2-2; possibly TRBD2 for D (5 bases). The CDR3 is made up of 17 amino acids. Germline-derived CDR1 and CDR2 are LGHNA and YNFKEQ. V lost 0 bases and J 3 bases, leaving 14 bases between the germline ends. CDR3 sequence (DNA): TGTGCCAGCAGCCAAGATCTGGGCGGGTTGGACACCGGGGAGCTGTTTTTT. It is translated as CASSQDLGGLDTGELFF.

J is TRBJ2-3 and V is TRBV5-1; tentatively, D is TRBD2 (6 bases). The CDR3 has 16 residues. V lost 4 bases and J lost 0, with 15 bases in between. Germline CDR1 and CDR2: SGHRS and YFSETQ. The CDR3 region is CASSPLGGASTDTQYF. DNA of the CDR3: TGCGCCAGCAGCCCCTTGGGGGGAGCTAGCACAGATACGCAGTATTTT.

The chain employs TRBV29-1 and TRBJ2-5; 8 bases match TRBD1. The CDR3 runs to 13 residues. V shed 7 bases, J shed 4 bases, and the junction held 8 bases outside the gene matches. Germline V CDR1 and CDR2: SQVTM, ANQGSEA. This CDR3 reads CSDTEQGVETQYF. The CDR3 nucleotides are TGCAGCGACACTGAACAGGGGGTAGAGACCCAGTACTTC.

This clone has only a few counts. The V and J genes are TRBV4-1 and TRBJ2-4; TRBD2 is a possible D gene (5 bases). Germline V gene data show CDR1 as MGHRA and CDR2 as YSYEKL. The germline V and J ends were trimmed by 4 bases and 11 bases, with 15 bases remaining between them. The CDR3 length is 13 residues. The CDR3 DNA is TGCGCCAGCAGCCCCGGGGTCGGATTACTTCAGTACTTC. It is translated as CASSPGVGLLQYF.

This clone was observed a handful of times. This rearrangement joins TRBV29-1 to TRBJ2-6; no clear D. The V end was cut by 3 bases, the J end by 0 bases, with 3 bases between. CDR3 size: 13 residues. Germline loops: CDR1 SQVTM, CDR2 ANQGSEA. Here the CDR3 reads CSVDPSGANVLTF. CDR3 sequence (DNA): TGCAGCGTTGATCCCTCTGGGGCCAACGTCCTGACTTTC.

The CDR3 DNA reads as TGTGCCTGGAGTGTATTCCTAAATACGCAGTATTTT. This gives the protein CAWSVFLNTQYF. The chain joins TRBV30 to TRBJ2-3, with D unresolved. Trimming removed 0 bases at V and 7 bases at J, with 8 bases between. The CDR3 is made up of 12 amino acids. CDR1 is GTSNPN, CDR2 SVGIG, per germline (reference sequence).

This clone appeared a few times. The J gene is TRBJ1-5, the V gene TRBV10-3; TRBD1 matches 7 bases. The CDR3 sequence is 14 residues long. Unmatched junction bases numbered 11, after V lost 10 bases and J lost 5 bases. Germline CDR1 and CDR2: ENHRY and SYGVKD. CDR3 nucleotides: TGTGCCACCGGGACAGTGAATGCGGATCAGCCCCAGCATTTT. As protein: CATGTVNADQPQHF.

V and J are TRBV4-3 and TRBJ1-2; D is unclear. Between the trimmed V and J ends, which lost 1 base and 3 bases, there was a span of 15 bases. The germline gives CDR1 LGHNA, CDR2 YSLEER. CDR3 length: 16 residues. The CDR3 DNA reads TGCGCCAGCAGCCAAGTAGGAGACGGCAGCCACTATGGCTACACCTTC. It translates to CASSQVGDGSHYGYTF.

The chain is built from TRBV7-3 and TRBJ2-3; 7 nucleotides match TRBD2. The length of the CDR3 is 15 residues. Germline trimming cut 4 bases from V and 4 bases from J; bases unmatched to any gene: 8. Germline V gene data show CDR1 as SGHTA and CDR2 as FQGTGA. For the CDR3, the DNA is TGTGCCAGCAGCTCGGGGCTAGCGGAAGCAGATACGCAGTATTTT. Residues: CASSSGLAEADTQYF.